The 21 T cell receptor beta chains given below trace back to one sample, sequenced in a study of neurological immune-mediated disorders. TCRdb ran MiXCR on the 5' RACE reads and lists one entry per CDR3 protein. The sample records approximately 16,000 distinct CDR3 sequences, 20% to 25% being singletons. The sample was PBMCs. These receptors were taken from a man between 45 and 60 years old in good health.

This clonotype was observed at least ten times. This chain links TRBV15 with TRBJ2-1; TRBD2 aligns across 13 bases. After removal of 3 bases from V and 7 bases from J, the junction contained 3 bases not matched to a gene. CDR3 length: 15 residues. Germline V lookup: CDR1 LNHNV, CDR2 YYDKDF (reference sequence). In DNA, the CDR3 is TGTGCCACCAGCAGCGGGACTAGCGGGGTTAATGAGCAGTTCTTC. Its protein is CATSSGTSGVNEQFF.

The CDR3 DNA follows: TGTGCCAGCAGCCGACGGACAGCGGGAGCGACAGATACGCAGTATTTT. As protein: CASSRRTAGATDTQYF. This chain joins TRBV7-2 and TRBJ2-3, with TRBD2 identical over 8 bases. The CDR3 sequence is 16 residues long. CDR1 is SGHTA, CDR2 FQGNSA, per germline. The junction had 10 bases not matched to a gene; V was cut back by 5 bases and J by 3 bases.

The sample holds many counts of this clonotype. V and J are TRBV7-2 and TRBJ2-1; D ambiguous. CDR1 is SGHTA, CDR2 FQGNSA, per germline. CDR3 size: 12 residues. Trimming left V 5 bases short and J 8 bases short, with 10 bases between. The CDR3 nucleotides read TGTGCCAGCAGCCCCAGAGGTTATGAGCAGTTCTTC. Translating gives CASSPRGYEQFF.

The sample holds many counts of this clonotype. The rearrangement joins TRBV7-9 to TRBJ2-1; D may be TRBD1 or TRBD2 (5 bases each). Trimming cost V 4 bases and J 1 base, with 11 bases left between them. This CDR3 is 15 amino acids long. CDR1 is SEHNR and CDR2 is FQNEAQ in the germline V gene (reference sequence). In DNA form, the CDR3 reads TGTGCCAGCAGCTCCGGGACGGATTCCTACAATGAGCAGTTCTTC. This translates into CASSSGTDSYNEQFF.

This chain joins TRBV7-2 and TRBJ2-7; 14 positions match TRBD2. The DNA end is a closer match to TRBJ2-1, so the J assignment may be wrong. Germline CDR1 is SGHTA and CDR2 is FQGNSA. The CDR3 covers 17 residues. Here the CDR3 reads CASSFGAGLAGDNEQFF. The CDR3 region has the DNA TGTGCCAGCAGCTTCGGAGCGGGACTAGCGGGAGACAATGAGCAGTTCTTC.

This clonotype is categorized as medium-sized. CDR3 loop: CASSHPEAGLSNEQFF. In nucleotides, the CDR3 is TGTGCCAGCAGCCACCCAGAAGCTGGTCTAAGCAATGAGCAGTTCTTC. This chain links TRBV3-1 with TRBJ2-1, with no clear D. This CDR3 comprises 16 residues. Germline V gives CDR1 LGHDT, CDR2 YNNKEL (reference sequence). Trimming cost V 3 bases and J 6 bases, with 18 bases left between them.

This clonotype was seen many times. This sequence joins TRBV5-1 and TRBJ1-1; 7 bases map to TRBD1. This CDR3 is 14 amino acids long. Germline values: CDR1 SGHRS, CDR2 YFSETQ. J lost 0 bases, V lost 3 bases, and 2 bases had no gene match. CDR3 sequence: CASSSDRMNTEAFF. For the CDR3, the DNA is TGCGCCAGCAGCTCGGACAGGATGAACACTGAAGCTTTCTTT. Full variable domain (missing parts from reference TRBV5-1 and TRBJ1-1): KAGVTQTPRYLIKTRGQQVTLSCSPISGHRSVSWYQQTPGQGLQFLFEYFSETQRNKGNFPGRFSGRQFSNSRSEMNVSTLELGDSALYLCASSSDRMNTEAFFGQGTRLTVV.

This clonotype was detected many times. The chain is built from TRBV5-1 and TRBJ2-1, with 12 bases that match TRBD2. Germline lookup yields CDR1 SGHRS and CDR2 YFSETQ. Trimming took 4 bases from V and 0 from J; bases not matched to a gene: 14. The CDR3 has 20 residues. The CDR3 reads CASSRPGTSGFRSSYNEQFF. The CDR3 DNA sequence: TGCGCCAGCAGCCGCCCCGGGACTAGCGGGTTTCGGAGCTCCTACAATGAGCAGTTCTTC. Based on the CDR3 plus reference TRBV5-1 and TRBJ2-1, the full variable domain is KAGVTQTPRYLIKTRGQQVTLSCSPISGHRSVSWYQQTPGQGLQFLFEYFSETQRNKGNFPGRFSGRQFSNSRSEMNVSTLELGDSALYLCASSRPGTSGFRSSYNEQFFGPGTRLTVL.

V gene TRBV3-1 combines with J gene TRBJ2-3, with 7 positions matching TRBD2. This CDR3 is 16 amino acids long. Trimming removed 2 bases from V and 2 bases from J; junction bases left unmatched: 7. CDR1 is LGHDT and CDR2 is YNNKEL in the germline V gene (reference sequence). The chain's CDR3 is CASSQNRLAVTDTQYF. As DNA, the CDR3 is TGTGCCAGCAGCCAAAACAGGCTAGCGGTCACAGATACGCAGTATTTT.

This clonotype was seen at least ten times. The chain combines TRBV12-3 or TRBV12-4 with TRBJ2-4, with 8 bases aligning to TRBD2. The ends lost 4 bases at V and 0 bases at J; junction bases unmatched: 5. The CDR3 is 16 amino acids. The CDR3 DNA reads as TGTGCCAGCAGTTCCGGGGGGGGTTTAGCCAAAAACATTCAGTACTTC. This sequence encodes CASSSGGGLAKNIQYF.

By proportion, this clonotype is medium-sized (0.01 to 0.1%). The rearrangement joins TRBV7-2 to TRBJ1-1; perhaps TRBD1 as D (5 bases). V lost 6 bases to trimming and J lost 5 bases, with 10 bases between them. The CDR3 runs 12 residues. The germline V gene has CDR1 SGHTA and CDR2 FQGNSA. CDR3 region: CASRFGGTEAFF. CDR3 DNA sequence: TGTGCCAGCAGATTTGGGGGAACTGAAGCTTTCTTT.

Many counts were recorded for this clonotype. The V call is TRBV20-1, the J call TRBJ2-1; TRBD1 matches 9 bases. The CDR3 length is 15 residues. CDR1 DFQATT and CDR2 SNEGSKA come from the germline V gene (reference sequence). V gave up 0 bases and J gave up 1 base; unmatched junction bases: 1. The CDR3: CSARDGTGSYNEQFF. The CDR3 DNA reads as TGCAGTGCTAGAGATGGGACAGGGTCCTACAATGAGCAGTTCTTC.

The V and J genes are TRBV20-1 and TRBJ2-2, with D possibly TRBD2 on 5 matching bases. V was cut by 5 bases and J by 7 bases, with 23 bases left in between. In germline, CDR1 is DFQATT, CDR2 SNEGSKA (reference sequence). The CDR3 covers 16 residues. The DNA for the CDR3 is TGCAGTGCTGCCTACCGAGGGCGTAAGGGTATCGGGGAGCTGTTTTTT. Amino acid sequence: CSAAYRGRKGIGELFF.

This clonotype turned up a few times. Written as DNA, the CDR3 is TGCGCCAGCAGCGTCGGGACGCCGAGGGAGACCCAGTACTTC. Translated: CASSVGTPRETQYF. The V call is TRBV5-1, the J call TRBJ2-5; either TRBD1 or TRBD2 may fit D (5 bases each). The V end lost 4 bases, the J end lost 5 bases, and 15 bases lay between the germline ends. The CDR3 has 14 amino acids. Germline V lookup: CDR1 SGHRS, CDR2 YFSETQ.

This clonotype is medium-sized by share. The genes are TRBV20-1 and TRBJ2-7; D is perhaps TRBD1 or TRBD2 (5 bases each). V was pared by 5 bases and J by 3 bases, with 17 bases between. Germline loops: CDR1 DFQATT, CDR2 SNEGSKA (reference sequence). The CDR3 is 14 residues long. The DNA of the CDR3 is TGCAGTGCTCCGCGCACAGGACTGATCTACGAGCAGTACTTC. Its protein product is CSAPRTGLIYEQYF.

This clonotype has a count of ten or more. The genes are TRBV5-1 and TRBJ2-1, with 10 bases aligning to TRBD2. The CDR3 length is 15 residues. CDR1 and CDR2 from the germline V gene are SGHRS and YFSETQ. Trimming removed 0 bases from V and 5 bases from J; junction bases left unmatched: 2. DNA of the CDR3: TGCGCCAGCAGCTTGGCAGGACTAGCGGACAATGAGCAGTTCTTC. Its protein is CASSLAGLADNEQFF.

The chain couples TRBV29-1 to TRBJ1-1; D is uncertain. The V end lost 5 bases, the J end lost 0 bases, and 4 bases lay between the germline ends. The germline V gene encodes CDR1 SQVTM and CDR2 ANQGSEA. This CDR3 comprises 11 residues. DNA of the CDR3: TGCAGCGTTAAACTGAACACTGAAGCTTTCTTT. The encoded protein is CSVKLNTEAFF.

V is TRBV5-5 and J is TRBJ2-1, with 9 nucleotides matching TRBD1. Germline CDR1 and CDR2: SGHKS and YYEKEE (reference sequence). V was clipped by 0 bases and J by 6 bases; unmatched bases: 4. This CDR3 has 15 amino acids. The DNA for the CDR3 is TGTGCCAGCAGCTTGGAACAGGGGGCTTCCAATGAGCAGTTCTTC. This sequence encodes CASSLEQGASNEQFF.

This clonotype occurred many times. The chain recombines TRBV5-1 with TRBJ2-1; D is unresolved. Germline CDR1 SGHRS, CDR2 YFSETQ. The CDR3 has 12 amino acids. V was clipped by 2 bases and J by 9 bases, with 9 bases between them. CDR3 in DNA: TGCGCCAGCAGCTTACAGCACGGTGAGCAGTTCTTC. Amino acid sequence: CASSLQHGEQFF.

This clonotype ranks as medium-sized. The chain joins TRBV12-3 or TRBV12-4 to TRBJ2-4; D not resolved. The V and J ends lost 8 bases and 6 bases respectively, with 17 bases between them. CDR3 length: 14 amino acids. This chain's CDR3 is CASATPQSLNIQYF. The DNA for the CDR3 is TGTGCCAGCGCGACGCCGCAATCCCTAAACATTCAGTACTTC.

This clonotype counts as medium-sized. The chain employs TRBV4-3 and TRBJ2-3, with a weak D call TRBD2 (5 bases). This CDR3 is built from 17 residues. Trimming stripped 0 bases from V and 0 bases from J, with 13 bases between. Germline CDR1 LGHNA, CDR2 YSLEER. This chain's CDR3 is CASSQELRAASTDTQYF. In nucleotides, the CDR3 is TGCGCCAGCAGCCAAGAACTGAGGGCCGCAAGCACAGATACGCAGTATTTT.